The clone carrying this T cell receptor (beta chain) has just one count. What it binds is not known. The CDR3 spans 17 residues. V dropped 3 bases and J dropped 5; count of bases not matched to a gene: 12. Germline values: CDR1 SGHNT, CDR2 YYREEE (reference sequence). Some clones are missing from TCRdb's copy, which holds only in-frame ones; the method was immunoSEQ multiplex PCR. The sample contains roughly 60,000 clones, approximately 80% of which appear only once. These data belong to a study of early stage breast cancer tumors. Study information: Of roughly 17 invasive breast tumors, about a dozen were hormone receptor-positive, HER2-negative. Invasive lobular carcinomas made up about 30% of the 12 ER+/PR+/HER2- tumors.

Study-wide points: Comparing each tissue with blood distinguished tumor from normal in about 90% of the 16 patients.

This TCR derives from a person in their thirties with breast cancer. V and J are TRBV5-4 and TRBJ1-1; 11 nucleotides match TRBD1. Source material: blood. The DNA of the CDR3 is TGTGCCAGCAGCTCGACAGGGACAGGGGGTTTGGTAACTGAAGCTTTCTTT. Encoded protein: CASSSTGTGGLVTEAFF.